The sequence of this T cell receptor beta chain was determined in a study of blood T cell repertoires in COVID-19. Study in general: The United States, Italy and Spain were the sources of the acute and convalescent COVID-19 samples. T cells, B-cell-depleted T cells, or PBMCs supplied cDNA or gDNA.

V lost 5 bases and J lost 4; bases outside the gene matches: 2. Germline CDR1 is SEHNR and CDR2 is FQNEAQ (reference sequence). This CDR3 has 13 amino acids. Original processing notes: The authors estimated nucleated cell counts from reference gene primer amplification. The assay was immunoSEQ multiplex PCR, and TCRdb's table has in-frame clones only and misses some. V and J calls and clone size are copied from that table; D and trimming were computed from the DNA. The table records about 100,000 clones, just under 95% of them present only once. The chain has TRBV7-9 and TRBJ1-5, with TRBD1 identical over 7 bases. Sequencing used peripheral blood. The source of this sequence is a man between 65 and 79 years old with acute or convalescent COVID-19. The CDR3: CASSRGQNQPQHF. The CDR3 nucleotides are TGTGCCAGCAGCCGGGGACAGAATCAGCCCCAGCATTTT.